A single sample is the source of the 30 T cell receptor beta chains below, sequenced in a study of blood T cells in healthy people across ages. The authors ran a second PCR of 7 to 11 cycles using a sample-barcoded 5' primer and a J-beta primer mix. MiXCR, run by TCRdb on the 5' RACE reads, gives a single entry per CDR3 protein. The sample shows about a million distinct CDR3 sequences, roughly 43% of them seen only once. Specimen: blood. These TCRs come from a man aged 30-40 years in good health.

The J gene is TRBJ2-7, the V gene TRBV6-5; D is undetermined. The CDR3 runs to 14 residues. V gave up 4 bases and J gave up 0 bases, with 10 bases separating them. Germline CDR1 reads MNHEY; CDR2 reads SVGAGI. In DNA form, the CDR3 reads TGTGCCAGCAGTTCACTGAGACTCTCCTACGAGCAGTACTTC. The encoded protein is CASSSLRLSYEQYF.

The genes are TRBV28 and TRBJ2-4; 11 bases line up with TRBD2. The J call may be faulty, since TRBJ2-7 better matches the DNA end. Per the germline V gene, CDR1 is MDHEN and CDR2 is SYDVKM. This CDR3 contains 17 residues. In nucleotides, the CDR3 is TGTGCCAGCAGTTTGTCCCCCCTAGCGGGGGGTGCCTACGAGCAGTACTTC. Encoded protein: CASSLSPLAGGAYEQYF.

The chain carries TRBV28 and TRBJ1-6, with D hard to call. Trimming removed 6 bases from V and 6 bases from J, with 12 bases in between. Germline V gene data show CDR1 as MDHEN and CDR2 as SYDVKM. The CDR3 totals 14 residues. CDR3 coding DNA: TGTGCCAGCAGCCTCAACGGTCTTAATTCACCCCTCCACTTT. As protein: CASSLNGLNSPLHF.

V usage is TRBV28 and J usage is TRBJ2-1; tentatively, D is TRBD2 (5 bases). V shed 1 base and J shed 9 bases, with 10 bases lying between them. This CDR3 contains 13 residues. Germline-derived CDR1 and CDR2 are MDHEN and SYDVKM. CDR3 residues: CASSLFRGREQFF. Written as DNA, the CDR3 is TGTGCCAGCAGTTTATTCCGAGGGCGTGAGCAGTTCTTC.

The chain uses TRBV6-5 and TRBJ1-2; no reliable D call. Germline assignment: CDR1 MNHEY and CDR2 SVGAGI. The ends were cut back, 0 bases at V and 4 bases at J, with 9 bases in the middle. The CDR3 is 14 residues long. CDR3 nucleotide sequence: TGTGCCAGCAGTTACTCGAGAGAGTTCTATGGCTACACCTTC. This sequence encodes CASSYSREFYGYTF.

This clonotype was found a few times. This chain connects TRBV27 to TRBJ2-5; possibly TRBD1 or TRBD2 for D (5 bases each). Germline V gives CDR1 MNHEY, CDR2 SMNVEV (reference sequence). The CDR3 length is 12 residues. Trimming took off 5 bases at V and 11 bases at J, with 15 bases between the two ends. As DNA, the CDR3 is TGTGCCAGCAGTCCCCAAGTGGGGGAGCAGTACTTC. Translated, it gives CASSPQVGEQYF.

The CDR3 loop is CASRTGNAVHGYTF. The CDR3 region has the DNA TGTGCCAGCAGAACAGGGAATGCTGTTCATGGCTACACCTTC. The chain has TRBV28 and TRBJ1-2; D is perhaps TRBD1 (6 bases). Germline V gene lookup returns CDR1 MDHEN and CDR2 SYDVKM. The CDR3 runs 14 residues. The V end lost 6 bases, the J end lost 6 bases, and 17 bases lay between the germline ends.

As concerns this clonotype: This may arise from a read error, as a much more abundant clone is one base away. The rearrangement uses TRBV10-3 and TRBJ2-3, with 10 positions matching TRBD2. V dropped 4 bases and J dropped 5; count of bases not matched to a gene: 12. This CDR3 spans 17 amino acids. The germline V gene encodes CDR1 ENHRY and CDR2 SYGVKD. The CDR3, as DNA: TGTGCCATCAGTGGGCCGAAGCTCCTAGCGGGAGAAGATACGCAGTATTTT. Protein product: CAISGPKLLAGEDTQYF.

This clonotype was counted a few times. The chain combines TRBV28 with TRBJ1-2; TRBD1 matches at 10 bases. The CDR3 covers 15 residues. Germline CDR1 and CDR2: MDHEN and SYDVKM. V trimming: 3 bases; J trimming: 7 bases; junction bases outside the gene matches: 8. The CDR3 nucleotides are TGTGCCAGCAGTTTTACCCCGACAGGGGGCCGTGGCTACACCTTC. Protein: CASSFTPTGGRGYTF.

This sequence joins TRBV2 and TRBJ1-2; D uncertain. V was trimmed by 8 bases and J by 2 bases, leaving 12 bases between them. The CDR3 has 13 amino acids. Germline loops: CDR1 SNHLY, CDR2 FYNNEI. The CDR3 DNA reads TGTGCCAGCCGCGTAATGGACAACTATGGCTACACCTTC. Translating it yields CASRVMDNYGYTF.

The genes are TRBV29-1 and TRBJ2-7; no reliable D call. CDR3 length: 12 residues. Germline CDR1 is SQVTM and CDR2 is ANQGSEA. Trimming left V 0 bases short and J 3 bases short, with 6 bases between. CDR3 protein: CSVEEPLYEQYF. Here the CDR3 DNA reads TGCAGCGTTGAAGAACCGCTCTACGAGCAGTACTTC.

This sequence joins TRBV18 and TRBJ2-1; D is perhaps TRBD1 (5 bases). The V and J ends lost 4 bases and 6 bases respectively, with 16 bases between them. Germline CDR1 and CDR2: KGHSH and LQKENI. The CDR3 length is 15 residues. CDR3 in DNA: TGTGCCAGCTCACTCGACTGCAGGGTGAGCAATGAGCAGTTCTTC. Its translation: CASSLDCRVSNEQFF. The full variable domain, with the rest looked up from reference TRBV18 and TRBJ2-1, is NAGVMQNPRHLVRRRGQEARLRCSPMKGHSHVYWYRQLPEEGLKFMVYLQKENIIDESGMPKERFSAEFPKEGPSILRIQQVVRGDSAAYFCASSLDCRVSNEQFFGPGTRLTVL.

This rearrangement joins TRBV24-1 to TRBJ2-5; 11 positions agree with TRBD1. CDR3 length: 14 amino acids. Germline V gene lookup returns CDR1 KGHDR and CDR2 SFDVKD. The V gene end was trimmed by 4 bases and the J gene end by 7 bases; junction bases not matched to a gene: 4. DNA for the CDR3: TGTGCCACCAGTGACCCCGGACAGGGGGCGACCCAGTACTTC. It specifies CATSDPGQGATQYF.

The chain employs TRBV12-3 or TRBV12-4 and TRBJ1-3; no firm D call. The CDR3 contains 14 residues. The germline V and J ends were trimmed by 3 bases and 4 bases, with 10 bases remaining between them. The CDR3 DNA follows: TGTGCCAGCAGTTTTCAGGTCTCCGGAAACACCATATATTTT. This encodes CASSFQVSGNTIYF.

This clonotype was counted ten times or more. The gene calls are TRBV10-3 and TRBJ2-7; TRBD2 might be the D (5 bases). The CDR3 is 14 amino acids. Trimming removed 2 bases at V and 4 bases at J, with 12 bases between. Germline CDR1 reads ENHRY; CDR2 reads SYGVKD. CDR3 nucleotides: TGTGCCATCAGTGAGGTAGAGGGAAGGTACGAGCAGTACTTC. It specifies CAISEVEGRYEQYF.

The V call is TRBV4-2, the J call TRBJ2-4; the match to TRBD1 covers 7 bases. This CDR3 contains 16 residues. Germline loops: CDR1 LGHNA, CDR2 YNFKEQ. Trimming cost V 0 bases and J 15 bases; bases outside gene matches: 17. As DNA, the CDR3 is TGTGCCAGCAGCCAAGAAGGGACAGTGGGATTGTGGGATTTGTACTTC. This translates into CASSQEGTVGLWDLYF.

This clonotype appeared a few times. V is TRBV20-1 and J is TRBJ1-1, with 7 nucleotides matching TRBD1. V was clipped by 6 bases and J by 11 bases; unmatched bases: 12. This CDR3 contains 12 residues. Germline V lookup: CDR1 DFQATT, CDR2 SNEGSKA (reference sequence). In DNA form, the CDR3 reads TGCAGTGCCCCCAAAAGGGGACAGCGCGCTTTCTTT. Residues: CSAPKRGQRAFF.

This rearrangement joins TRBV7-2 to TRBJ2-3; D possibly matches TRBD1 or TRBD2 (6 bases each). Germline loops: CDR1 SGHTA, CDR2 FQGNSA. The CDR3 is made up of 12 amino acids. Trimming removed 2 bases at V and 11 bases at J, with 11 bases between. CDR3 in DNA: TGTGCCAGCAGCTTATCGGGGGCCCAGCAGTATTTT. Translating gives CASSLSGAQQYF. Looking up the rest from reference TRBV7-2 and TRBJ2-3 gives the full variable domain: GAGVSQSPSNKVTEKGKDVELRCDPISGHTALYWYRQSLGQGLEFLIYFQGNSAPDKSGLPSDRFSAERTGGSVSTLTIQRTQQEDSAVYLCASSLSGAQQYFGPGTRLTVL.

This clonotype has only one observation. V is TRBV10-3 and J is TRBJ2-5; 10 positions agree with TRBD2. Germline CDR1 is ENHRY and CDR2 is SYGVKD. This CDR3 comprises 15 residues. With V trimmed by 3 bases and J by 1 base, 2 bases remained unmatched. The DNA of the CDR3 is TGTGCCATCAGTGACCGGACTAGCGGCCAAGAGACCCAGTACTTC. This gives the protein CAISDRTSGQETQYF.

This chain connects TRBV6-5 to TRBJ2-1; 7 nucleotides align to TRBD1. CDR1 is MNHEY, CDR2 SVGAGI, per germline. With V trimmed by 2 bases and J by 12 bases, 10 bases remained unmatched. The length of the CDR3 is 14 residues. The CDR3, as DNA: TGTGCCAGCAGTTACACAAAGACAGGGATCGGGCAGTTCTTC. This sequence encodes CASSYTKTGIGQFF.

The chain joins TRBV6-1 to TRBJ2-5; tentative D call: TRBD2 (5 bases). The CDR3 length is 17 residues. Germline V lookup: CDR1 MNHNS, CDR2 SASEGT. V was trimmed by 7 bases and J by 2 bases, leaving 23 bases between them. The CDR3 protein is CASTRGNKLSIQETQYF. The CDR3 DNA is TGTGCCAGCACGAGAGGGAATAAGCTCTCGATACAAGAGACCCAGTACTTC.

V usage is TRBV20-1 and J usage is TRBJ1-1, with TRBD1 as a possible D gene (6 bases). This CDR3 comprises 14 residues. With 3 bases removed from V and 1 base from J, the gap between germline ends came to 12 bases. Germline CDR1 and CDR2: DFQATT and SNEGSKA (reference sequence). In DNA, the CDR3 is TGCAGTGCTAGCAGACAGGTTACGAACACTGAAGCTTTCTTT. Its protein is CSASRQVTNTEAFF.

This clonotype was seen more than once but under ten times. The chain combines TRBV11-2 with TRBJ2-4; TRBD1 aligns across 7 bases. Losses at the gene ends were 5 bases for V and 2 bases for J; bases not matched to a gene: 18. Looked up from germline, CDR1 is SGHAT and CDR2 is FQNNGV. The CDR3 runs to 19 residues. This CDR3 reads CASSQTGTDSRPSKNIQYF. CDR3 sequence (DNA): TGTGCCAGCAGCCAAACCGGGACAGACTCCCGGCCTTCCAAAAACATTCAGTACTTC.

The chain joins TRBV20-1 to TRBJ2-5; D gene ambiguous. The germline V and J ends were trimmed by 4 bases and 5 bases, with 17 bases remaining between them. CDR3 length: 14 amino acids. From germline, CDR1 is DFQATT and CDR2 SNEGSKA (reference sequence). For the CDR3, the DNA is TGCAGTGCTACGGCCGATCAGGATTTGGAGACCCAGTACTTC. This sequence encodes CSATADQDLETQYF.

The table lists this clonotype with a few counts. V is TRBV12-3 or TRBV12-4 and J is TRBJ2-2, with a tentative D call TRBD1 (6 bases). Trimming cost V 6 bases and J 3 bases, with 14 bases left between them. This CDR3 spans 15 amino acids. The CDR3 protein is CASRWGQIDTGELFF. The CDR3 nucleotides are TGTGCCAGCAGGTGGGGGCAGATAGACACCGGGGAGCTGTTTTTT.

The rearrangement joins TRBV20-1 to TRBJ2-3; 9 bases agree with TRBD2. Germline CDR1 and CDR2: DFQATT and SNEGSKA (reference sequence). After removal of 3 bases from V and 3 bases from J, the junction contained 13 bases not matched to a gene. The CDR3 runs 17 residues. The CDR3 region is CSASRGGGAGRTDTQYF. As DNA, the CDR3 is TGCAGTGCTAGTAGGGGCGGGGGGGCCGGTCGGACAGATACGCAGTATTTT.

In DNA, the CDR3 is TGTGCCAGCACCCTACCGACAGGGTCCAACGAGCAGTACTTC. Its translation is CASTLPTGSNEQYF. The chain is built from TRBV5-5 and TRBJ2-7; 7 nucleotides agree with TRBD1. The CDR3 runs to 14 residues. Germline CDR1 SGHKS, CDR2 YYEKEE (reference sequence). The V gene end was trimmed by 6 bases and the J gene end by 5 bases; junction bases not matched to a gene: 11.

The chain is built from TRBV4-1 and TRBJ2-7; D unclear. V gave up 4 bases and J gave up 5 bases, with 12 bases separating them. CDR3 length: 13 amino acids. Germline V CDR1 and CDR2: MGHRA, YSYEKL. The CDR3 sequence is CASSLFGENEQYF. The CDR3 nucleotides read TGCGCCAGCAGCCTGTTCGGCGAGAACGAGCAGTACTTC.

This chain links TRBV5-1 with TRBJ1-4, with D possibly matching TRBD1 (5 bases). V lost 1 base and J 3 bases, leaving 7 bases between the germline ends. This CDR3 comprises 14 residues. The germline CDR1 and CDR2 sequences are SGHRS and YFSETQ. The CDR3 DNA is TGCGCCAGCAGCTTGACAGGTCCTAATGAAAAACTGTTTTTT. Translating gives CASSLTGPNEKLFF.

The J gene is TRBJ2-1, the V gene TRBV7-3, with TRBD2 identical over 10 bases. V shed 5 bases and J 4 bases; nucleotides not matched to a gene: 11. The CDR3 contains 17 residues. Per germline, CDR1 SGHTA and CDR2 FQGTGA. The CDR3 sequence: CASSMIAGGQSYNEQFF. CDR3 in DNA: TGTGCCAGCAGCATGATAGCGGGGGGCCAATCTTACAATGAGCAGTTCTTC. Variable domain in full (rest from reference TRBV7-3 and TRBJ2-1): GAGVSQTPSNKVTEKGKYVELRCDPISGHTALYWYRQSLGQGPEFLIYFQGTGAADDSGLPNDRFFAVRPEGSVSTLKIQRTERGDSAVYLCASSMIAGGQSYNEQFFGPGTRLTVL.